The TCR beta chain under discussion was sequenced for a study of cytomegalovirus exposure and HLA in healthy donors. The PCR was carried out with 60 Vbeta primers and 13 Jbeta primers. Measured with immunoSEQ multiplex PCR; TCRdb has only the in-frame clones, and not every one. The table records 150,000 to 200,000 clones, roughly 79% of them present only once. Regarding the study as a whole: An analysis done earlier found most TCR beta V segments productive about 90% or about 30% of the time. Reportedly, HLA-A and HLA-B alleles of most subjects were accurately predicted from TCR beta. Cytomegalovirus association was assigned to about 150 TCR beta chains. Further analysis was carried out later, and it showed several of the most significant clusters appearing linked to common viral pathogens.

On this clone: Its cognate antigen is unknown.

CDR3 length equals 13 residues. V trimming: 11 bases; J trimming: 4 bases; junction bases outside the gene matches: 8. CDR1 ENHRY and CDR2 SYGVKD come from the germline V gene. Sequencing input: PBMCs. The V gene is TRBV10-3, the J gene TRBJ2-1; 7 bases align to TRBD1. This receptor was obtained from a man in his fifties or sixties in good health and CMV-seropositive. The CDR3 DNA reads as TGTGCCGCCTGGGACAGCAATTACAATGAGCAGTTCTTC. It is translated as CAAWDSNYNEQFF.